This T cell receptor beta chain is drawn from a study of blood T cells in healthy people across ages (dated by TCRdb to between 2014 and 2016). Regarding the complete study: Template switching captured roughly one uniquely barcoded TCR beta cDNA molecule per two T cells in model experiments. Donors of different ages were randomly distributed across sequencing lanes to avoid experimental bias. Using the same blood draw, the study looked at two additional independent replicas of 1 million unique cDNA reads for two donors, one aged 18 to 29 and the other aged 80 or older. Using deep sequencing normalized with unique cDNA molecular identifiers, the study measured how TCR beta repertoire diversity changes with age. Donors were grouped into four age groups: young (average 16 years), middle-aged (about 38), aged (around 66) and long-lived (about 90). The study at large found these results: Compared with the aged group, the long-lived group had more naive CD4+ T cells, fewer expanded clones and increased TCR diversity, a pattern suggesting age selection. Because the CMV infection status of the donors was unknown, age-related changes in expanded clonotypes may potentially have been confounded. Because profiling used bulk unsorted PBMCs, naive and antigen-experienced compartments could not be compared conclusively. Observed TCR beta diversity per million T cells fell roughly linearly with age, and a significant reduction was already apparent by age around 36. A strong correlation was found between observed TCR beta diversity and the percentage of naive T cells measured by flow cytometry. Estimates of total diversity based on one million sequenced T cells were regarded as lower bounds and as underestimates.

As encoded in the germline V gene (reference sequence), CDR1 is MNHEY while CDR2 is SMNVEV. Including the terminal cysteine and phenylalanine, the CDR3 comprises 16 residues. CDR3 DNA is the only sequence kept; it has 48 bases, read in frame from the first base. With respect to this clonotype: Its specific antigen is unknown. No much larger clone is present one base from it, and per-base qualities are unavailable.

The library was built by means of 5' RACE. The sequencer listed for this sample is Illumina HiSeq 2500. The second PCR ran for roughly 6 to 11 cycles and used a J-beta primer mix along with a sample-barcoded 5' primer. Each TCR beta cDNA molecule received a unique molecular identifier from a template-switch 5' adaptor carrying 12 random nucleotides. At least 2.5 million CDR3-containing paired-end reads were obtained from each sample. First-strand cDNA was synthesized from all RNA with the Mint cDNA synthesis kit, primed by a TRBC-specific oligonucleotide. Following uracil-DNA glycosylase treatment, a first 18-cycle PCR with universal primers M1SS and BC2_uni_R was performed on all cDNA. In the authors' own workflow: For normalization, 1 million high-quality reads were randomly selected from each sample, with every read carrying a distinct molecular identifier. Instead of being binned into consensus sequences, reads with shared molecular identifiers were discarded. MiTCR, run with a Q25 quality threshold and the strictest error-elimination algorithm, handled CDR3 identification, clonotype clustering and error correction. A nonparametric unseen species model with Euler transformation was used to estimate lower-bound total TCR beta diversity. TCRdb reprocessing: public reads trimmed at Q25 with fastp, clones called with MiXCR, in-frame beta chains kept. One record per CDR3 amino acid sequence lists the most common genes and DNA. Here the V and J calls rest on TCRdb's processing, not on the authors' analysis. The sample table shows 1.5 million to 1.9 million distinct CDR3 sequences, and less than 45% are seen once. Under 5% of the sample is held by the ten biggest clonotypes.

Systemically healthy Caucasian individuals from Russia, around 39 in total and aged roughly 6 to 95 years, were included as donors. About 10 milliliters of peripheral blood were collected from each donor into EDTA-treated Vacutainer tubes. Ficoll-Paque density-gradient centrifugation was used to isolate PBMCs, with at least 6 million per sample. Trizol reagent was used to extract total RNA from the PBMCs, yielding at least 5.5 micrograms per sample. The percentages of naive CD45RAhigh/CD27high T cells were determined by flow cytometry on a PBMC aliquot from every donor. The source of this sequence is a young woman in good health. The sample was blood. The sequence joins TRBV27 to TRBJ2-5; 13 central nucleotides agree with TRBD2. The DNA end favors TRBJ2-4, so the J call may be wrong. The CDR3 here reads CASSLGLAGEFGIQYF. The nucleotides read TGTGCCAGCAGTTTAGGACTAGCGGGAGAGTTCGGCATTCAGTACTTC.